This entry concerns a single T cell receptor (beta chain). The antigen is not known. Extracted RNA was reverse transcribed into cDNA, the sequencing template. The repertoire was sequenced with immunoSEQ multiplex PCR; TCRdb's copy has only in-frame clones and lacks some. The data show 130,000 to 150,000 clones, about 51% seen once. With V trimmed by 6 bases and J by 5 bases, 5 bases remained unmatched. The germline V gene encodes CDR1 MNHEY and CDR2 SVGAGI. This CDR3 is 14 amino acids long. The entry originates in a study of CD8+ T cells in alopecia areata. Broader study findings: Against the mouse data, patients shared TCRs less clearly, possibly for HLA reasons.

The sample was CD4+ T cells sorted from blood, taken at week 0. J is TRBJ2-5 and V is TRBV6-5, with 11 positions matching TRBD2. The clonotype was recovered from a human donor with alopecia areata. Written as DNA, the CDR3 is TGTGCCAGCAGCCCGGGACTAGCGGCCGAGACCCAGTACTTC. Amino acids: CASSPGLAAETQYF.